The following is a T cell receptor beta chain sequence with its context. The germline V gene encodes CDR1 SQVTM and CDR2 ANQGSEA. The V end was cut by 7 bases, the J end by 1 base, with 10 bases between. This CDR3 spans 13 amino acids. This sample stems from a study of OX40 agonist ivuxolimab in advanced cancers. This table comes from immunoSEQ multiplex PCR, and its TCRdb copy is limited to in-frame clones, with some not included. The table includes approximately 50,000 clones, 80% to 90% detected once. The rearrangement uses TRBV29-1 and TRBJ2-2; perhaps D is TRBD1 or TRBD2 (5 bases each). The sequencing here drew on CD4+ or CD8+ T cells sorted from blood, taken in a trial of the OX40 agonist ivuxolimab. The sequence was obtained from an adult with an advanced solid tumor such as melanoma, head and neck, liver or kidney cancer. The CDR3 DNA follows: TGCAGCGGAGGGGTCCAGAACACCGGGGAGCTGTTTTTT. Its protein is CSGGVQNTGELFF.